This T cell receptor (beta chain) was obtained from a study of early T cells in non-severe SARS-CoV-2 infection. Study conclusions and caveats: A preference for anti-spike CD8 responses marked VDJdb matching, which missed private and CD4 specificities.

TCRdb re-called the 5' RACE reads through MiXCR, storing one row per CDR3 protein. The table has around 66,000 distinct CDR3 sequences, about 13% seen once. V was pared by 7 bases and J by 0 bases, with 16 bases between. Per germline, CDR1 KGHSY and CDR2 FQNENV. This CDR3 has 15 amino acids. Of note for this clonotype: What it binds is not known.

This clonotype was obtained from an adult who was a healthcare worker with PCR-confirmed SARS-CoV-2 infection or an uninfected control (not recorded which). This chain connects TRBV16 to TRBJ2-7; D is unresolved. Sequencing used whole blood. The CDR3, as DNA: TGTGCCAGCACCCGAAGGACGCCCAGCTCCTACGAGCAGTACTTC. This encodes CASTRRTPSSYEQYF.